These T cell receptor beta chains were read from a single sample in a study of shared T cell receptors in the human thymus. Generated by immunoSEQ multiplex PCR, the TCRdb table keeps only in-frame clones and is missing some. Among roughly 550,000 clones listed, approximately 78% were seen once. This same sample was also taken into another study, of human thymus T cells.

Sample: thymocytes. The receptors were gathered from a boy in the first two years of life with a congenital heart defect. The CDR3 runs from the conserved cysteine through the conserved F or W. The D gene is left open where the match is weak. Part of the rows lack a size; the others show once, few, many or a class for expanded clones.

cdr3_aa: CASSLRTGGAEQYF
cdr3_nt: TGTGCCAGCAGTTTGCGGACGGGGGGCGCCGAGCAGTACTTC
d_call: -
j_call: TRBJ2-7
clone_size: -
v_call: TRBV28

cdr3_aa: CASSWRNEQFF
cdr3_nt: TGCGCCAGCAGCTGGAGAAATGAGCAGTTCTTC
d_call: -
j_call: TRBJ2-1
clone_size: -
v_call: TRBV5-1

cdr3_aa: CATVTGTGDTGELFF
cdr3_nt: TGTGCCACCGTCACCGGGACAGGGGACACCGGGGAGCTGTTTTTT
d_call: -
j_call: TRBJ2-2
clone_size: few
v_call: TRBV21-1

cdr3_aa: CASSGESGRADEQFF
cdr3_nt: TGCGCCAGCAGTGGAGAGAGCGGGAGAGCAGATGAGCAGTTCTTC
d_call: TRBD2
j_call: TRBJ2-1
clone_size: -
v_call: TRBV10-1

cdr3_aa: CASSFGSGCPTSRSTDTQYF
cdr3_nt: TGTGCCAGCAGTTTTGGGAGCGGTTGTCCCACTAGCCGTAGCACAGATACGCAGTATTTT
d_call: -
j_call: TRBJ2-3
clone_size: -
v_call: TRBV28

cdr3_aa: CASSLTSGSVTGELFF
cdr3_nt: TGCGCCAGCAGCTTGACTAGCGGGAGTGTCACCGGGGAGCTGTTTTTT
d_call: TRBD2
j_call: TRBJ2-2
clone_size: -
v_call: TRBV5-1

cdr3_aa: CASSQDSVGSASGEKGSYEQYF
cdr3_nt: TGTGCCAGCAGCCAAGACTCGGTCGGCTCGGCTAGCGGGGAAAAGGGGTCCTACGAGCAGTACTTC
d_call: TRBD2
j_call: TRBJ2-7
clone_size: few
v_call: TRBV14

cdr3_aa: CASSEGWSIHEQFF
cdr3_nt: TGTGCCAGCAGTGAAGGCTGGAGCATCCATGAGCAGTTCTTC
d_call: -
j_call: TRBJ2-1
clone_size: -
v_call: TRBV6-1

cdr3_aa: CASRLGTDYPKYF
cdr3_nt: TGTGCAAGTCGCTTAGGGACGGACTACCCAAAGTACTTC
d_call: -
j_call: TRBJ2-4
clone_size: -
v_call: TRBV12-2

cdr3_aa: CASSEALRRGHLDQPQHF
cdr3_nt: TGTGCCAGCAGTGAAGCGCTTCGGAGAGGACACCTCGATCAGCCCCAGCATTTT
d_call: -
j_call: TRBJ1-5
clone_size: -
v_call: TRBV6-1

cdr3_aa: CASSQDAPTSGRDTDTQYF
cdr3_nt: TGCGCCAGCAGCCAAGACGCCCCGACTAGCGGGAGAGACACAGATACGCAGTATTTT
d_call: TRBD2
j_call: TRBJ2-3
clone_size: -
v_call: TRBV4-3

cdr3_aa: CASSPYRGANDSSGNTIYF
cdr3_nt: TGCGCCAGCAGCCCGTACAGGGGCGCGAATGATAGCTCTGGAAACACCATATATTTT
d_call: TRBD1
j_call: TRBJ1-3
clone_size: -
v_call: TRBV4-1

cdr3_aa: CASARGLTYNEQFF
cdr3_nt: TGTGCCAGTGCGCGGGGGCTCACCTACAATGAGCAGTTCTTC
d_call: -
j_call: TRBJ2-1
clone_size: -
v_call: TRBV6-4

cdr3_aa: CASSYRGRRPYEQYF
cdr3_nt: TGTGCCAGCAGTTATCGGGGGAGAAGGCCCTACGAGCAGTACTTC
d_call: -
j_call: TRBJ2-7
clone_size: once
v_call: TRBV6-5

cdr3_aa: CASSQGNIRNYGYTF
cdr3_nt: TGCGCCAGCAGCCAAGGAAATATCAGAAACTATGGCTACACCTTC
d_call: -
j_call: TRBJ1-2
clone_size: once
v_call: TRBV4-3

cdr3_aa: CASSLTTGVDPQRGGETQYF
cdr3_nt: TGTGCCAGCAGTTTGACCACCGGCGTTGACCCCCAACGGGGAGGGGAGACCCAGTACTTC
d_call: TRBD2
j_call: TRBJ2-5
clone_size: once
v_call: TRBV27

cdr3_aa: CASSTGGEQFF
cdr3_nt: TGTGCCAGTAGTACTGGAGGTGAGCAGTTCTTC
d_call: -
j_call: TRBJ2-1
clone_size: -
v_call: TRBV19

cdr3_aa: CASSERAGGISNYGYTF
cdr3_nt: TGTGCCAGCAGTGAAAGGGCAGGGGGAATTTCAAACTATGGCTACACCTTC
d_call: TRBD1
j_call: TRBJ1-2
clone_size: once
v_call: TRBV6-1

cdr3_aa: CASSSRQGGYEQYF
cdr3_nt: TGTGCCAGCAGTTCCCGACAGGGCGGCTACGAGCAGTACTTC
d_call: TRBD1
j_call: TRBJ2-7
clone_size: -
v_call: TRBV27

cdr3_aa: CASSPLSGYTDTQYF
cdr3_nt: TGTGCCAGCTCACCACTCTCGGGGTACACAGATACGCAGTATTTT
d_call: -
j_call: TRBJ2-3
clone_size: -
v_call: TRBV18

cdr3_aa: CSVERGGRGETQYF
cdr3_nt: TGCAGCGTTGAAAGAGGCGGGAGGGGAGAGACCCAGTACTTC
d_call: TRBD2
j_call: TRBJ2-5
clone_size: few
v_call: TRBV29-1

cdr3_aa: CASTLGGGTAAYNEQFF
cdr3_nt: TGTGCCAGCACTCTAGGTGGTGGGACAGCCGCCTACAATGAGCAGTTCTTC
d_call: TRBD1
j_call: TRBJ2-1
clone_size: -
v_call: TRBV7-9

cdr3_aa: CASSQGNRGQDEQYF
cdr3_nt: TGCGCCAGCAGCCAGGGAAACAGGGGACAAGACGAGCAGTACTTC
d_call: TRBD1
j_call: TRBJ2-7
clone_size: -
v_call: TRBV4-1

cdr3_aa: CATSRWGLAGKLPTYEQYF
cdr3_nt: TGTGCCACCAGCCGATGGGGACTAGCGGGAAAACTACCGACCTACGAGCAGTACTTC
d_call: TRBD2
j_call: TRBJ2-7
clone_size: -
v_call: TRBV15

cdr3_aa: CASSLSGFGDRGRNPYGYTF
cdr3_nt: TGTGCCAGCAGCTTATCAGGATTTGGGGACAGGGGTAGGAACCCCTATGGCTACACCTTC
d_call: TRBD1
j_call: TRBJ1-2
clone_size: -
v_call: TRBV13

cdr3_aa: CAWSGVAGSYEQYF
cdr3_nt: TGTGCCTGGAGTGGGGTAGCGGGGTCCTACGAGCAGTACTTC
d_call: TRBD2
j_call: TRBJ2-7
clone_size: -
v_call: TRBV30

cdr3_aa: CASYLYRERSTEAFF
cdr3_nt: TGTGCCAGCTACCTCTATAGGGAGCGTAGCACTGAAGCTTTCTTT
d_call: -
j_call: TRBJ1-1
clone_size: -
v_call: TRBV27

cdr3_aa: CSARDHYEQYF
cdr3_nt: TGCAGTGCTAGAGACCACTACGAGCAGTACTTC
d_call: -
j_call: TRBJ2-7
clone_size: few
v_call: TRBV20-1

cdr3_aa: CASSAPGQVYNEQFF
cdr3_nt: TGTGCCAGCAGCGCTCCGGGACAGGTTTACAATGAGCAGTTCTTC
d_call: TRBD1
j_call: TRBJ2-1
clone_size: -
v_call: TRBV4-2

cdr3_aa: CASSVGQGHYGYTF
cdr3_nt: TGTGCCAGCAGTGTGGGACAGGGCCACTATGGCTACACCTTC
d_call: TRBD1
j_call: TRBJ1-2
clone_size: -
v_call: TRBV25-1

cdr3_aa: CASSLDNGYGYEQYF
cdr3_nt: TGTGCCAGCAGCTTAGATAACGGGTACGGCTACGAGCAGTACTTC
d_call: -
j_call: TRBJ2-7
clone_size: few
v_call: TRBV7-6

cdr3_aa: CASSQEEAPRHYGYTF
cdr3_nt: TGTGCCAGCAGCCAAGAAGAGGCGCCCCGTCACTATGGCTACACCTTC
d_call: -
j_call: TRBJ1-2
clone_size: -
v_call: TRBV4-2

cdr3_aa: CASSPLTRRGNYGYTF
cdr3_nt: TGTGCCAGCAGCCCACTCACACGGCGGGGGAACTATGGCTACACCTTC
d_call: -
j_call: TRBJ1-2
clone_size: -
v_call: TRBV11-2

cdr3_aa: CASSYGTGTYGYTF
cdr3_nt: TGTGCCAGCAGTTACGGGACAGGGACCTATGGCTACACCTTC
d_call: TRBD1
j_call: TRBJ1-2
clone_size: -
v_call: TRBV6-6

cdr3_aa: CASSQEYRGSYEQYF
cdr3_nt: TGCGCCAGCAGCCAAGAGTACAGGGGCTCCTACGAGCAGTACTTC
d_call: TRBD1
j_call: TRBJ2-7
clone_size: -
v_call: TRBV4-1

cdr3_aa: CASSVDRVEDTQYF
cdr3_nt: TGTGCCAGTAGTGTCGACAGGGTCGAAGATACGCAGTATTTT
d_call: TRBD1
j_call: TRBJ2-3
clone_size: once
v_call: TRBV19

cdr3_aa: CASSPRLADIYEQYF
cdr3_nt: TGCGCCAGCAGCCCCCGCCTAGCGGATATCTACGAGCAGTACTTC
d_call: TRBD2
j_call: TRBJ2-7
clone_size: -
v_call: TRBV5-1

cdr3_aa: CASSPGLTTDTQYF
cdr3_nt: TGTGCCAGCAGCCCGGGACTGACCACAGATACGCAGTATTTT
d_call: -
j_call: TRBJ2-3
clone_size: -
v_call: TRBV6-4

cdr3_aa: CASSFSGGRSVGPEAFF
cdr3_nt: TGTGCCAGCAGCTTTTCTGGAGGGAGAAGTGTGGGGCCTGAAGCTTTCTTT
d_call: -
j_call: TRBJ1-1
clone_size: -
v_call: TRBV5-6

cdr3_aa: CASSPGGYEQYF
cdr3_nt: TGTGCCAGCAGTCCAGGGGGCTACGAGCAGTACTTC
d_call: TRBD1
j_call: TRBJ2-7
clone_size: few
v_call: TRBV27

cdr3_aa: CASSPDRGLYQPQHF
cdr3_nt: TGTGCCAGCAGCCCGGACAGGGGGCTTTATCAGCCCCAGCATTTT
d_call: TRBD1
j_call: TRBJ1-5
clone_size: -
v_call: TRBV7-6

cdr3_aa: CSARWRGEQYF
cdr3_nt: TGCAGTGCTAGGTGGAGGGGCGAGCAGTACTTC
d_call: -
j_call: TRBJ2-7
clone_size: few
v_call: TRBV20-1

cdr3_aa: CASRRTGTRGANYGYTF
cdr3_nt: TGTGCCAGCAGACGCACAGGGACAAGAGGGGCTAACTATGGCTACACCTTC
d_call: -
j_call: TRBJ1-2
clone_size: -
v_call: TRBV7-9

cdr3_aa: CASSQEWKLAGEVDYEQYF
cdr3_nt: TGCGCCAGCAGCCAAGAGTGGAAACTAGCGGGAGAAGTCGACTACGAGCAGTACTTC
d_call: TRBD2
j_call: TRBJ2-7
clone_size: -
v_call: TRBV4-1

cdr3_aa: CASSGRQGYEKLFF
cdr3_nt: TGTGCCAGCAGCGGACGACAGGGTTATGAAAAACTGTTTTTT
d_call: TRBD1
j_call: TRBJ1-4
clone_size: few
v_call: TRBV13

cdr3_aa: CSVEATSESKREGHQETQYF
cdr3_nt: TGCAGCGTTGAAGCAACGTCGGAGTCTAAGCGGGAGGGACACCAAGAGACCCAGTACTTC
d_call: TRBD2
j_call: TRBJ2-5
clone_size: -
v_call: TRBV29-1